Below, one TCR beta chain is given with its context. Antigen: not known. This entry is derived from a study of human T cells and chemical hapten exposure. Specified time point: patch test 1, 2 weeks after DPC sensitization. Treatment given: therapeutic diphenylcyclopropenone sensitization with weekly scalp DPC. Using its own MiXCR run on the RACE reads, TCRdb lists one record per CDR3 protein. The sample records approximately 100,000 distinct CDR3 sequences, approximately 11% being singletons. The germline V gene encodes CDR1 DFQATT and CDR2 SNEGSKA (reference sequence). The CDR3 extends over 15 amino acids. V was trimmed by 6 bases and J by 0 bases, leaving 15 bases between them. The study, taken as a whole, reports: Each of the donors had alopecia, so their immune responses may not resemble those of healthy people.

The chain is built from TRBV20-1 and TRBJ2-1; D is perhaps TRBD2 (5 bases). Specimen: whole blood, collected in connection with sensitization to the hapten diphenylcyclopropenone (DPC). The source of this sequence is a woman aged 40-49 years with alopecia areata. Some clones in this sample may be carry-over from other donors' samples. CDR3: CSAGSPGSSYNEQFF. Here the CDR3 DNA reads TGCAGTGCAGGGTCGCCGGGGTCCTCCTACAATGAGCAGTTCTTC.